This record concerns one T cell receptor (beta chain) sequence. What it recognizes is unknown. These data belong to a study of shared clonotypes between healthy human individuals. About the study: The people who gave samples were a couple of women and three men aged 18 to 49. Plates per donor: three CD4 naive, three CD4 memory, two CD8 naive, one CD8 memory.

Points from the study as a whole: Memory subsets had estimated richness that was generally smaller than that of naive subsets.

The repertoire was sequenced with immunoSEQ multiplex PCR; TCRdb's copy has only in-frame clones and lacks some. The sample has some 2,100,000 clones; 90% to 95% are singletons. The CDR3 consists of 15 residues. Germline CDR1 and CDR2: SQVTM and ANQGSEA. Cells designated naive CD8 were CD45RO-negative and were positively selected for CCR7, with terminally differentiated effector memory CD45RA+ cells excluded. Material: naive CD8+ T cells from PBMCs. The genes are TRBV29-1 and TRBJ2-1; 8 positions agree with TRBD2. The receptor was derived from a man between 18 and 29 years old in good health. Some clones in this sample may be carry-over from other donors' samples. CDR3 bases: TGCACCATCGTCGGGGCTAGCGGGCTTTACAATGAGCAGTTCTTC. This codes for CTIVGASGLYNEQFF.